Shown below are 31 T cell receptor beta chains from a single sample sequenced in a study of T cell repertoires in cytomegalovirus infection (dated by TCRdb to about 2019). The sequencing machine was an Illumina HiSeq 1500. TCRdb reanalyzed the raw reads on its own, using fastp at Q25 for trimming and MiXCR for clone calling, and kept in-frame beta chains. All rows with the same CDR3 protein become a single entry with the most common DNA and genes. In this sample the table shows 75,000 to 100,000 distinct CDR3 sequences, more than 40% of which occur a single time. Together, the top ten hold approximately 93% of the sample. The treatment or condition label corresponds to: in vitro stimulation with specific CMV peptide epitopes to enrich CMV-specific T cells. Their target antigens are unknown. The sample here was CD8+ T cells from cultured PBMCs, taken from culture after CMV antigen stimulation. These TCRs come from a human donor in good health (CMV status not recorded). Some clones in this sample may be carry-over from other donors' samples.

This chain uses TRBV5-4 with TRBJ2-7; D is uncertain. The germline gives CDR1 SGHNT, CDR2 YYREEE (reference sequence). V lost 0 bases and J lost 2, with 9 bases in between. The CDR3 is 14 amino acids. CDR3 coding DNA: TGTGCCAGCAGCTTGGAAAACAGTCCCTACGAGCAGTACTTC. It is translated as CASSLENSPYEQYF.

Only one count was recorded for this clonotype. The V and J genes are TRBV6-1 and TRBJ1-2; D ambiguous. Germline-derived CDR1 and CDR2 are MNHNS and SASEGT. Trimming left V 4 bases short and J 1 base short, with 16 bases between. This CDR3 is 16 amino acids long. DNA for the CDR3: TGTGCCAGCAGTGCGGCGGAGCGAGCGTTTAACTATGGCTACACCTTC. This sequence encodes CASSAAERAFNYGYTF.

This clonotype has just a few counts. V gene TRBV7-8 combines with J gene TRBJ1-1, with TRBD1 matching over 8 bases. V shed 4 bases, J shed 5 bases, and the junction held 6 bases outside the gene matches. The germline CDR1 and CDR2 sequences are SGHVS and FQNEAQ. CDR3 length: 14 amino acids. CDR3 residues: CASSSRTGWTEAFF. CDR3 sequence (DNA): TGTGCCAGCAGCTCAAGGACAGGGTGGACTGAAGCTTTCTTT.

The rearrangement joins TRBV6-1 to TRBJ1-4, with 8 bases lining up with TRBD1. V trimming: 3 bases; J trimming: 13 bases; junction bases outside the gene matches: 19. The germline gives CDR1 MNHNS, CDR2 SASEGT. This CDR3 is built from 17 residues. CDR3 sequence: CASSDGVGRDRPEGLFF. The CDR3, as DNA: TGTGCCAGCAGTGATGGGGTGGGCCGGGACAGGCCTGAAGGACTGTTTTTT.

On this clonotype itself: It may be a read error: a sequence one base away is much more abundant. The chain employs TRBV7-2 and TRBJ2-7; possible D gene TRBD1, 6 bases. V lost 4 bases and J 9 bases, leaving 16 bases between the germline ends. Germline V gene data show CDR1 as SGHTA and CDR2 as FQGNSA. The CDR3 length is 13 residues. In nucleotides, the CDR3 is TGTGCCAGCAGCTGGGACACCCCTGGCGGGCAGTACTTC. Translated: CASSWDTPGGQYF.

The V call is TRBV12-3 or TRBV12-4, the J call TRBJ2-5; 7 bases fit TRBD2. V dropped 8 bases and J dropped 2; count of bases not matched to a gene: 14. This CDR3 has 16 amino acids. This CDR3 reads CASGGLGEGEQETQYF. The CDR3 coding sequence is TGTGCCAGCGGGGGATTGGGGGAGGGAGAGCAAGAGACCCAGTACTTC.

The chain recombines TRBV7-6 with TRBJ2-1, with 14 positions matching TRBD2. The germline CDR1 and CDR2 sequences are SGHVS and FNYEAQ. CDR3 size: 16 residues. V trimming: 2 bases; J trimming: 8 bases; junction bases outside the gene matches: 5. This CDR3 reads CASSLSGTSGSYEQFF. CDR3 bases: TGTGCCAGCAGCTTATCCGGGACTAGCGGGAGCTATGAGCAGTTCTTC.

The V gene is TRBV7-6, the J gene TRBJ2-7, with TRBD1 matching 8 bases. V lost 5 bases, J lost 5 bases, and 17 bases stayed unmatched. This CDR3 contains 17 residues. Germline CDR1 and CDR2: SGHVS and FNYEAQ. The CDR3 loop reads CASSPKAEDRDGHEQYF. CDR3 in DNA: TGTGCCAGCAGCCCCAAGGCCGAGGACAGGGATGGCCACGAGCAGTACTTC.

This clonotype was picked up a small number of times. The rearrangement uses TRBV12-3 or TRBV12-4 and TRBJ1-2; 10 bases agree with TRBD1. CDR3 length: 16 amino acids. With 2 bases clipped from V and 4 bases from J, the junction kept 7 bases outside the gene matches. The CDR3 nucleotides are TGTGCCAGCAGTTTAACCCGGACAGGGGGGGGCTATGGCTACACCTTC. Translating it yields CASSLTRTGGGYGYTF.

V and J are TRBV7-9 and TRBJ2-3; D unclear. Trimming stripped 5 bases from V and 2 bases from J, with 14 bases between. CDR1 is SEHNR and CDR2 is FQNEAQ in the germline V gene (reference sequence). The CDR3 has 15 amino acids. CDR3 residues: CASSTQVGPTDTQYF. The CDR3 coding sequence is TGTGCCAGCAGCACCCAGGTGGGCCCCACAGATACGCAGTATTTT.

This clonotype is a singleton in its sample. The V and J genes are TRBV6-1 and TRBJ1-2; D gene ambiguous. Germline loops: CDR1 MNHNS, CDR2 SASEGT. Trimming cost V 1 base and J 6 bases, with 9 bases left between them. The CDR3 sequence is 13 residues long. In nucleotides, the CDR3 is TGTGCCAGCAGTGAAGGGACGGTAGATGGCTACACCTTC. Its protein product is CASSEGTVDGYTF.

This sequence joins TRBV5-6 and TRBJ1-1; D remains unclear. The CDR3 runs to 16 residues. Germline loops: CDR1 SGHDT, CDR2 YYEEEE. The V and J ends lost 0 bases and 0 bases respectively, with 12 bases between them. The CDR3 region has the DNA TGTGCCAGCAGCTTGGACCCGGGGATCATGAACACTGAAGCTTTCTTT. Its translation is CASSLDPGIMNTEAFF.

This clonotype was seen a handful of times. The chain couples TRBV7-9 to TRBJ2-7, with D hard to call. The germline CDR1 and CDR2 sequences are SEHNR and FQNEAQ (reference sequence). The CDR3 runs 12 residues. V was pared by 3 bases and J by 5 bases, with 8 bases between. CDR3 in DNA: TGTGCCAGCAGCTTGGAACTCGACGAGCAGTACTTC. Protein: CASSLELDEQYF.

This chain uses TRBV7-2 with TRBJ1-2, with D uncertain. This CDR3 has 17 amino acids. The germline V gene encodes CDR1 SGHTA and CDR2 FQGNSA. V lost 5 bases to trimming and J lost 4 bases, with 23 bases between them. The CDR3 spells CASSPGGGKLVSYGYTF. The CDR3 bases are TGTGCCAGCAGCCCGGGTGGAGGGAAATTAGTAAGCTATGGCTACACCTTC. Full variable domain (remainder filled in from reference TRBV7-2 and TRBJ1-2): GAGVSQSPSNKVTEKGKDVELRCDPISGHTALYWYRQSLGQGLEFLIYFQGNSAPDKSGLPSDRFSAERTGGSVSTLTIQRTQQEDSAVYLCASSPGGGKLVSYGYTFGSGTRLTVV.

The chain has TRBV6-8 and TRBJ2-1; D may be TRBD2 (5 bases). This CDR3 contains 14 residues. Germline CDR1 MNHGY, CDR2 SAAAGT. V was cut by 5 bases and J by 0 bases, with 8 bases left in between. The CDR3 DNA is TGTGCCAGCAGTGCTGGGAGCTCCTACAATGAGCAGTTCTTC. It encodes CASSAGSSYNEQFF.

V usage is TRBV20-1 and J usage is TRBJ2-5; 11 bases align to TRBD1. Germline V CDR1 and CDR2: DFQATT, SNEGSKA (reference sequence). This CDR3 comprises 17 residues. V shed 0 bases, J shed 1 base, and the junction held 7 bases outside the gene matches. CDR3 residues: CSARDRTGGAIQETQYF. The CDR3 bases are TGCAGTGCTAGAGATAGGACAGGGGGCGCGATCCAAGAGACCCAGTACTTC.

This clonotype was picked up a small number of times. The chain couples TRBV19 to TRBJ1-5, with D perhaps matching TRBD1 (5 bases). CDR3 size: 19 residues. Per germline, CDR1 LNHDA and CDR2 SQIVND (reference sequence). The V end lost 2 bases, the J end lost 0 bases, and 20 bases lay between the germline ends. For the CDR3, the DNA is TGTGCCAGTAGTATAAAGAGGCAGGCGAGGGGATATAGCAATCAGCCCCAGCATTTT. This sequence encodes CASSIKRQARGYSNQPQHF. The full variable domain, rest sourced from reference TRBV19 and TRBJ1-5, is DGGITQSPKYLFRKEGQNVTLSCEQNLNHDAMYWYRQDPGQGLRLIYYSQIVNDFQKGDIAEGYSVSREKKESFPLTVTSAQKNPTAFYLCASSIKRQARGYSNQPQHFGDGTRLSIL.

Only a few counts were recorded for this clonotype. This rearrangement joins TRBV7-3 to TRBJ2-1, with 8 bases matching TRBD2. From germline, CDR1 is SGHTA and CDR2 FQGTGA. V dropped 3 bases and J dropped 3; count of bases not matched to a gene: 4. The CDR3 runs to 15 residues. The CDR3 DNA follows: TGTGCCAGCAGCTTCGGCGGGGGGTTCTACAATGAGCAGTTCTTC. Protein: CASSFGGGFYNEQFF.

The count of this clonotype is one. CDR3 protein: CASSLQGRNTEAFF. DNA for the CDR3: TGTGCCAGCAGTTTACAGGGGAGGAACACTGAAGCTTTCTTT. The chain uses TRBV27 and TRBJ1-1, with D perhaps TRBD1 (6 bases). V was cut by 2 bases and J by 1 base, with 8 bases left in between. CDR1 is MNHEY, CDR2 SMNVEV, per germline (reference sequence). CDR3 size: 14 residues.

This clonotype was counted only a few times. The V call is TRBV4-1, the J call TRBJ2-7; D uncertain. This CDR3 spans 13 amino acids. The V and J ends lost 0 bases and 6 bases respectively, with 9 bases between them. Germline assignment: CDR1 MGHRA and CDR2 YSYEKL. The CDR3 sequence is CASSQEGPTEQYF. The DNA of the CDR3 is TGCGCCAGCAGCCAAGAAGGCCCAACCGAGCAGTACTTC.

This clonotype was seen more than once but under ten times. V and J are TRBV7-3 and TRBJ2-2, with 14 bases matching TRBD2. There are 19 residues in the CDR3. CDR1 is SGHTA and CDR2 is FQGTGA in the germline V gene. The V and J ends lost 2 bases and 1 base, in that order; junction bases with no gene match: 6. CDR3 region: CASSLLPGLAGGNTGELFF. In DNA form, the CDR3 reads TGTGCCAGCAGCTTACTCCCCGGACTAGCGGGAGGGAACACCGGGGAGCTGTTTTTT.

The rearrangement uses TRBV6-1 and TRBJ2-5; 7 nucleotides align to TRBD1. Germline assignment: CDR1 MNHNS and CDR2 SASEGT. The V gene end was trimmed by 6 bases and the J gene end by 4 bases; junction bases not matched to a gene: 8. This CDR3 has 14 amino acids. The chain's CDR3 is CASRKLRGRETQYF. The CDR3 nucleotides read TGTGCCAGCAGGAAGCTCAGGGGGAGAGAGACCCAGTACTTC.

The chain couples TRBV7-6 to TRBJ2-1; D may be TRBD2 (6 bases). The CDR3 consists of 14 residues. Between the trimmed V and J ends, which lost 5 bases and 9 bases, there was a span of 17 bases. Germline V gene sequence: CDR1 SGHVS, CDR2 FNYEAQ. CDR3 loop: CASSPGLNRAEQFF. The CDR3 nucleotides read TGTGCCAGCAGCCCGGGACTCAACCGGGCTGAGCAGTTCTTC.

The CDR3 sequence: CASSESGTISYEQYF. Written as DNA, the CDR3 is TGTGCCAGCAGTGAATCCGGGACTATCTCCTACGAGCAGTACTTC. The genes are TRBV6-1 and TRBJ2-7; TRBD2 aligns across 7 bases. The V gene's germline CDR1 is MNHNS and CDR2 SASEGT. The CDR3 consists of 15 residues. J gave up 0 bases and V 2 bases, and 4 bases lay outside the gene matches.

V is TRBV6-2 or TRBV6-3 and J is TRBJ1-5, with 8 bases that match TRBD1. V trimming: 0 bases; J trimming: 0 bases; junction bases outside the gene matches: 7. The CDR3 runs 18 residues. Germline V gene lookup returns CDR1 MNHEY and CDR2 SVGEGT. The CDR3 here is CASSYSGQVAGSNQPQHF. The CDR3 region has the DNA TGTGCCAGCAGTTACTCGGGACAGGTAGCTGGTAGCAATCAGCCCCAGCATTTT.

The chain employs TRBV19 and TRBJ1-1, with unresolved D. CDR3 length: 11 amino acids. The V gene's germline CDR1 is LNHDA and CDR2 SQIVND (reference sequence). In nucleotides, the CDR3 is TGTGCAGCGGGCTTAAGCACTGAAGCTTTCTTT. This codes for CAAGLSTEAFF. The full variable domain, rest sourced from reference TRBV19 and TRBJ1-1, is DGGITQSPKYLFRKEGQNVTLSCEQNLNHDAMYWYRQDPGQGLRLIYYSQIVNDFQKGDIAEGYSVSREKKESFPLTVTSAQKNPTAFYLCAAGLSTEAFFGQGTRLTVV.

The genes are TRBV6-2 or TRBV6-3 and TRBJ1-5; weak D call: TRBD1 (5 bases). Trimming stripped 4 bases from V and 1 base from J, with 11 bases between. The CDR3 covers 15 residues. Germline lookup yields CDR1 MNHEY and CDR2 SVGEGT. CDR3 residues: CASSFPGRSNQPQHF. The CDR3 nucleotides are TGTGCCAGCAGTTTCCCGGGACGGAGCAATCAGCCCCAGCATTTT.

This clonotype was observed a handful of times. The chain recombines TRBV7-2 with TRBJ1-2, with D possibly matching TRBD1 (6 bases). In germline, CDR1 is SGHTA, CDR2 FQGNSA. CDR3 size: 14 residues. Trimming removed 5 bases at V and 2 bases at J, with 12 bases between. DNA of the CDR3: TGTGCCAGCAGCCTACAGGGCTCCAACTATGGCTACACCTTC. It specifies CASSLQGSNYGYTF. The complete variable domain, with remaining parts taken from reference TRBV7-2 and TRBJ1-2, reads GAGVSQSPSNKVTEKGKDVELRCDPISGHTALYWYRQSLGQGLEFLIYFQGNSAPDKSGLPSDRFSAERTGGSVSTLTIQRTQQEDSAVYLCASSLQGSNYGYTFGSGTRLTVV.

On this clonotype itself: One junction end disagrees with the germline gene, perhaps due to a read error. V usage is TRBV7-9 and J usage is TRBJ1-3; D possibly corresponds to TRBD1 (5 bases). Germline V gene lookup returns CDR1 SEHNR and CDR2 FQNEAQ (reference sequence). There are 12 residues in the CDR3. CDR3 DNA sequence: TGTGCCAGCAGCTTAGAGGCGGACACCTGGGCATTT. Protein: CASSLEADTWAF.

This clonotype has more than one count but fewer than ten. The chain has TRBV4-1 and TRBJ1-1; D may be TRBD1 (6 bases). Per germline, CDR1 MGHRA and CDR2 YSYEKL. With 2 bases removed from V and 4 bases from J, the gap between germline ends came to 17 bases. The CDR3 has 16 residues. CDR3 sequence (DNA): TGCGCCAGCAGCCAACAAGAACAGGGTATCTTCACTGAAGCTTTCTTT. Protein sequence: CASSQQEQGIFTEAFF.

The chain carries TRBV7-8 and TRBJ2-2; TRBD2 aligns across 8 bases. The CDR3 runs 14 residues. From germline, CDR1 is SGHVS and CDR2 FQNEAQ. V trimming: 6 bases; J trimming: 7 bases; junction bases outside the gene matches: 7. CDR3 nucleotides: TGTGCCAGCAGTTCAGCGGGAGACGGCGGGGAGCTGTTTTTT. Protein product: CASSSAGDGGELFF.